The rows below give T cell receptor beta chains drawn from one sample of a study of cytomegalovirus exposure and HLA in healthy donors. Libraries were prepared by immunoSEQ multiplex PCR; TCRdb keeps only in-frame clonotypes and omits some of them. This sample's clone table lists some 200,000 clones. The sequencing input was PBMCs. The origin of the receptors is a boy younger than 18 in good health and CMV-seronegative. CDR3s include the opening cysteine and the closing phenylalanine or tryptophan. Each record gives: J gene, V gene, D gene, CDR3 DNA, CDR3 protein. D genes are given only for firm matches.

TRBJ1-1 TRBV6-5 TRBD1 TGTGCCAGCAGACCCGGGACAGCTAACACTGAAGCTTTCTTT CASRPGTANTEAFF
TRBJ2-1 TRBV11-3 TRBD2 TGTGCCAGCAGCTCCGGGACTAGAGACCCTTGGGAGCAGTTCTTC CASSSGTRDPWEQFF
TRBJ1-4 TRBV6-5 . TGTGCCAGCAGTTACTCAGCGATTAATGAAAAACTGTTTTTT CASSYSAINEKLFF
TRBJ2-1 TRBV6-4 TRBD1 TGTGCCAGCAGTGAGGAACAACAGGGGGCTCAGTTCTTC CASSEEQQGAQFF
TRBJ2-7 TRBV9 TRBD1 TGTGCCAGCAGCGTAGTGGGGACAGGGAACGAGCAGTACTTC CASSVVGTGNEQYF
TRBJ1-5 TRBV4-1 . TGCGCCAGCAGCCAGCCCAGGGATCAGCCCCAGCATTTT CASSQPRDQPQHF
TRBJ2-7 TRBV27 TRBD1 TGTGCCAGCAGTCCCGTGGACAGGGCGGGAGAGCAGTACTTC CASSPVDRAGEQYF
TRBJ1-4 TRBV7-2 TRBD1 TGTGCCAGCAGCCCAGGGGGGAGTGAAAAACTGTTTTTT CASSPGGSEKLFF
TRBJ2-7 TRBV7-2 TRBD2 TGTGCCAGCAGCACGGGAAGTAGCGGGGCCGCCTACGAGCAGTACTTC CASSTGSSGAAYEQYF
TRBJ1-1 TRBV7-9 . TGTGCCAGCAGCCCAGCCCTCGTCACAGGGCTGAACACTGAAGCTTTCTTT CASSPALVTGLNTEAFF
TRBJ1-5 TRBV5-5 TRBD1 TGTGCCAGCAGCTTTGACAGGGGGCCCCATCAGCCCCAGCATTTT CASSFDRGPHQPQHF
TRBJ2-5 TRBV15 TRBD2 TGTGCCACCAGCAGAGCCGGGAGGGATGAGACCCAGTACTTC CATSRAGRDETQYF
TRBJ1-5 TRBV28 . TGTGCCAGCAGTCTCCCGGGCGGGGGGGAGCATTTT CASSLPGGGEHF
TRBJ1-2 TRBV2 . TGTGCCAGCAGTGCTAACAGGGTGCCGAACTATGGCTACACCTTC CASSANRVPNYGYTF
TRBJ1-4 TRBV5-1 TRBD1 TGCGCCAGCAGGGCCACAGGGGCAACTAATGAAAAACTGTTTTTT CASRATGATNEKLFF
TRBJ1-4 TRBV4-1 . TGCGCCAGCAGTTCCCCTAAAACTGGGCGTGGACTGTTTTTT CASSSPKTGRGLFF
TRBJ1-1 TRBV28 . TGTGCCAGCAGTCCCTCGCGGGGGGGGACTGAAGCTTTCTTT CASSPSRGGTEAFF
TRBJ2-1 TRBV29-1 . TGCAGCGTTGTACGGTACAATGAGCAGTTCTTC CSVVRYNEQFF
TRBJ2-1 TRBV11-2 . TGTGCCAGCAGCTCAGGGGGCGGGGGGGCCGTTGAGCAGTTCTTC CASSSGGGGAVEQFF
TRBJ1-1 TRBV5-8 . TGTGCCAGCATCCTGACAGGCTTGGGGGTTGAAGCTTTCTTT CASILTGLGVEAFF
TRBJ2-5 TRBV5-4 TRBD1 TGTGCCAGCAGCTTGGGACAGGGAAGAGAGACCCAGTACTTC CASSLGQGRETQYF
TRBJ1-3 TRBV6-6 . TGTGCCAGCAGCTCTACGGGGGGGGCCCTATATTTT CASSSTGGALYF
TRBJ2-1 TRBV5-1 TRBD2 TGCGCCAGCAGCTTGGCAGCGGGGGGGCCATGGGAGCAGTTCTTC CASSLAAGGPWEQFF
TRBJ1-2 TRBV4-1 TRBD1 TGCGCCAGCAGCCAGGAGGGACAGTCGGCTAACTATGGCTACACCTTC CASSQEGQSANYGYTF
TRBJ1-6 TRBV29-1 TRBD1 TGCAGCGTTGGGACAGGCTCCAATTCACCCCTCCACTTT CSVGTGSNSPLHF
TRBJ1-5 TRBV10-3 . TGTGCCATCAGTGGGCAGGCCGACCAGCCCCAGCATTTT CAISGQADQPQHF
TRBJ1-6 TRBV23-1 . TGCGCCAGCGCGAAATACGGGGAGGCGGTTAATTCACCCCTCCACTTT CASAKYGEAVNSPLHF
TRBJ1-1 TRBV4-1 . TGCGCCAGCAGCCAGGATTCGCGGAGGGGAGAACTTTTT CASSQDSRRGELF
TRBJ2-7 TRBV5-1 TRBD1 TGCGCCAGCAGCCCAATCCCGGGACAGGTCTTTCCAGGGAGCTCCTACGAGCAGTACTTC CASSPIPGQVFPGSSYEQYF
TRBJ1-5 TRBV9 . TGTGCCAGCAGCGCTGATCAGCCCCAGCATTTT CASSADQPQHF
TRBJ2-2 TRBV5-6 TRBD2 TGTGCCAGCAGCCTACGAGGCGGGGGAATTATGACCGGGGAGCTGTTTTTT CASSLRGGGIMTGELFF
TRBJ1-4 TRBV7-2 . TGTGCCAGCAGCTTCGCGGGGGGGGGCATGAAGGAAAAACTGTTTTTT CASSFAGGGMKEKLFF
TRBJ2-1 TRBV7-8 TRBD2 TGTGCCAGCAGCCTACGATTAAGACTAGCGGTTACCTACAATGAGCAGTTCTTC CASSLRLRLAVTYNEQFF
TRBJ1-1 TRBV9 . TGTGCCAGCAGCCCCTGGGACACGACGAACACTGAAGCTTTCTTT CASSPWDTTNTEAFF
TRBJ2-2 TRBV5-5 . TGTGCCAGCAGCCTACAGCGGAGAGCCACCGGGGAGCTGTTTTTT CASSLQRRATGELFF
TRBJ2-7 TRBV18 . TGTGCCAGCTCACCACCTAGCGGAACCTACGAGCAGTACTTC CASSPPSGTYEQYF
TRBJ2-5 TRBV9 TRBD2 TGTGCCAGCAGCCTGTCGGGGGGGGGAGGCCACGAGACCCAGTACTTC CASSLSGGGGHETQYF
TRBJ2-1 TRBV4-1 . TGCGCCAGCAGCCATCGTTTTCGGACCGCCGCTTCGGAGGATGAGCAGTTCTTC CASSHRFRTAASEDEQFF
TRBJ2-3 TRBV5-1 TRBD2 TGCGCCAGCAGCATAGGACTAGCGGACACAGATACGCAGTATTTT CASSIGLADTDTQYF
TRBJ1-2 TRBV5-1 . TGCGCCAGCAGCTTGGTGGCGGTCGGGGGCTACACCTTC CASSLVAVGGYTF
TRBJ1-1 TRBV6-1 . TGTGCCAGCAGTGAAGTCGGGGGCACTGAAGCTTTCTTT CASSEVGGTEAFF
TRBJ2-5 TRBV4-1 TRBD1 TGCGCCAGCAGCCAAGTTCCCCGGGACAGGGGCACCGAGGCCCAGTACTTC CASSQVPRDRGTEAQYF
TRBJ1-5 TRBV7-8 . TGTGCCAGCAGCCTCCGGTTCGTAGTACAGCCCCAGCATTTT CASSLRFVVQPQHF
TRBJ2-4 TRBV9 TRBD2 TGTGCCAGCAGCGGCGGGACTAGCGGGGGGGCCCTTAACATTCAGTACTTC CASSGGTSGGALNIQYF
TRBJ2-7 TRBV6-5 . TGTGCCAGCAGTCCGCTAGCTTCGGGCGGCGAGCAGTACTTC CASSPLASGGEQYF
TRBJ1-1 TRBV18 . TGTGCCAGCTCACCGGGGACTATGAACACTGAAGCTTTCTTT CASSPGTMNTEAFF
TRBJ2-5 TRBV4-1 TRBD1 TGCGCCAGCAGCCAAGGGCAGGGGGCAGGAGAGACCCAGTACTTC CASSQGQGAGETQYF
TRBJ1-6 TRBV6-9 . TGTGCCAGCAGTTATACAGGGTCAAGGCCACCCCTCCACTTT CASSYTGSRPPLHF
TRBJ1-3 TRBV14 . TGTGCCAGCAGCCAAGATATCTCTGGAAACACCATATATTTT CASSQDISGNTIYF
TRBJ2-5 TRBV28 . TGTGCCAGCAGTTTAGGGGGGTCAGCCCAAGAGACCCAGTACTTC CASSLGGSAQETQYF
TRBJ1-1 TRBV7-6 . TGTGCCAGCAGCTTGAACAGTAACACTGAAGCTTTCTTT CASSLNSNTEAFF
TRBJ1-2 TRBV19 . TGTGCCAGTAGTAGGGATCCGGGGATAAACTATGGCTACACCTTC CASSRDPGINYGYTF